Below, 21 T cell receptor beta chains from the same sample are listed, as sequenced in a study of T-cell reconstitution after alpha-beta-depleted transplantation in children. For TCRbeta, the library was prepared with unique molecular identifiers. Via MiXCR, TCRdb re-called the PCR reads, giving one row per CDR3 protein. Of 90,000 to 100,000 distinct CDR3 sequences listed, about a quarter are singletons. The sample consisted of PBMCs, taken before TCRalphabeta/CD19-depleted stem cell transplant. These receptors all come from a boy aged 2-9 years with acute lymphoblastic leukemia, due to receive a stem cell transplant.

The gene calls are TRBV20-1 and TRBJ1-1; D is perhaps TRBD1 (6 bases). Germline CDR1 is DFQATT and CDR2 is SNEGSKA (reference sequence). This CDR3 is built from 14 residues. V was trimmed by 5 bases and J by 4 bases, leaving 17 bases between them. CDR3 region: CSAFSAGAGTEAFF. For the CDR3, the DNA is TGCAGTGCTTTCTCGGCGGGGGCTGGCACTGAAGCTTTCTTT.

The chain carries TRBV29-1 and TRBJ2-7; no reliable D call. The CDR3 totals 13 residues. From germline, CDR1 is SQVTM and CDR2 ANQGSEA. Deletions cut 0 bases from V and 2 bases from J, with 8 bases between. CDR3 residues: CSVEEGPPYEQYF. The CDR3 DNA reads as TGCAGCGTTGAAGAGGGTCCGCCCTACGAGCAGTACTTC.

This clonotype was seen only a few times. The chain has TRBV5-1 and TRBJ2-3; 10 positions match TRBD1. This CDR3 has 13 amino acids. Germline CDR1 is SGHRS and CDR2 is YFSETQ. V trimming: 5 bases; J trimming: 4 bases; junction bases outside the gene matches: 1. The CDR3 here is CASRGQGADTQYF. The CDR3 coding sequence is TGCGCCAGCAGAGGACAGGGGGCAGATACGCAGTATTTT.

This clonotype has only a few counts. The chain joins TRBV7-9 to TRBJ2-7; possibly TRBD1 for D (5 bases). This CDR3 spans 13 amino acids. Germline CDR1 reads SEHNR; CDR2 reads FQNEAQ (reference sequence). Trimming removed 5 bases from V and 0 bases from J, with 8 bases in between. The CDR3: CASSATVSYEQYF. For the CDR3, the DNA is TGTGCCAGCAGCGCGACAGTCTCCTACGAGCAGTACTTC.

V is TRBV4-1 and J is TRBJ2-1; no reliable D call. The CDR3 contains 11 residues. Germline V lookup: CDR1 MGHRA, CDR2 YSYEKL. V was shortened by 1 base and J by 8 bases, with 3 bases between the two germline ends. Written as DNA, the CDR3 is TGCGCCAGCAGCCAAGCATATGAGCAGTTCTTC. This codes for CASSQAYEQFF.

This clonotype was observed a single time. The gene calls are TRBV6-4 and TRBJ2-3; weak D call: TRBD2 (5 bases). V was pared by 0 bases and J by 4 bases, with 11 bases between. The germline CDR1 and CDR2 sequences are MRHNA and SNTAGT. The CDR3 totals 15 residues. CDR3 DNA: TGTGCCAGCAGTGACTCGAATCGGGGTGCAGATACGCAGTATTTT. Its translation: CASSDSNRGADTQYF.

V is TRBV19 and J is TRBJ1-2; D is perhaps TRBD1 (5 bases). The CDR3 runs to 15 residues. V lost 4 bases and J 7 bases, leaving 19 bases between the germline ends. Germline V gene sequence: CDR1 LNHDA, CDR2 SQIVND (reference sequence). In DNA form, the CDR3 reads TGTGCCAGTAGTACTAGCGTCGGGGCCATACTTGGCTACACCTTC. It is translated as CASSTSVGAILGYTF.

Many counts were recorded for this clonotype. The rearrangement joins TRBV2 to TRBJ2-3; a weak D match, TRBD2 (6 bases). The germline V and J ends were trimmed by 6 bases and 5 bases, with 12 bases remaining between them. The CDR3 extends over 13 amino acids. The germline gives CDR1 SNHLY, CDR2 FYNNEI. As DNA, the CDR3 is TGTGCCAGCAGCCGGGACGGGGGAGATACGCAGTATTTT. It yields the protein CASSRDGGDTQYF. The variable domain in full, completed from reference TRBV2 and TRBJ2-3, reads EPEVTQTPSHQVTQMGQEVILRCVPISNHLYFYWYRQILGQKVEFLVSFYNNEISEKSEIFDDQFSVERPDGSNFTLKIRSTKLEDSAMYFCASSRDGGDTQYFGPGTRLTVL.

This clonotype was recorded many times. As DNA, the CDR3 is TGCGCCAGCAGTGAGACAGAAACCTACGAGCAGTACTTC. Amino acids: CASSETETYEQYF. The chain has TRBV10-2 and TRBJ2-7; D unresolved. The CDR3 is 13 amino acids. Trimming left V 2 bases short and J 2 bases short, with 7 bases between. Per germline, CDR1 WSHSY and CDR2 SAAADI.

This chain joins TRBV2 and TRBJ1-2, with a tentative D call TRBD1 (6 bases). This CDR3 has 13 amino acids. The V and J ends lost 7 bases and 7 bases respectively, with 16 bases between them. Germline V lookup: CDR1 SNHLY, CDR2 FYNNEI. The CDR3: CASTEGVIGGYTF. The CDR3 DNA reads TGTGCCAGCACCGAGGGGGTTATCGGTGGCTACACCTTC.

The chain couples TRBV20-1 to TRBJ2-1; 11 bases are a match to TRBD2. The trim removed 3 bases at V and 4 bases at J, leaving 11 bases unmatched. The CDR3 extends over 17 amino acids. Germline loops: CDR1 DFQATT, CDR2 SNEGSKA (reference sequence). In nucleotides, the CDR3 is TGCAGTGCTAGCGGACCGGGACTAGCGGAGGTTTACAATGAGCAGTTCTTC. This encodes CSASGPGLAEVYNEQFF.

This clonotype was detected ten times or more. The chain carries TRBV7-2 and TRBJ2-5; D is possibly TRBD1 (6 bases). Germline V lookup: CDR1 SGHTA, CDR2 FQGNSA. V gave up 1 base and J gave up 1 base, with 7 bases separating them. The CDR3 runs to 14 residues. The CDR3 nucleotides read TGTGCCAGCAGCTTAGTCAGGGGCCAAGAGACCCAGTACTTC. Protein: CASSLVRGQETQYF.

The chain is built from TRBV12-3 or TRBV12-4 and TRBJ2-7; D may be TRBD2 (5 bases). The CDR3 extends over 12 amino acids. With 4 bases removed from V and 8 bases from J, the gap between germline ends came to 12 bases. As DNA, the CDR3 is TGTGCCAGCAGTTCGGTGGAGGCCCAGCAGTACTTC. Translated: CASSSVEAQQYF.

This clonotype was found many times. The chain links TRBV5-1 to TRBJ2-1; the D is unclear. This CDR3 spans 13 amino acids. V was trimmed by 6 bases and J by 10 bases, leaving 17 bases between them. Germline CDR1 is SGHRS and CDR2 is YFSETQ. The CDR3 DNA follows: TGCGCCAGCATGGTTGGGTCCCCCGGGGAGCAGTTCTTC. It encodes CASMVGSPGEQFF.

This clonotype came up a few times. This rearrangement joins TRBV10-3 to TRBJ1-5, with D perhaps TRBD1 (6 bases). CDR3 length equals 15 residues. V was shortened by 3 bases and J by 3 bases, with 12 bases between the two germline ends. In germline, CDR1 is ENHRY, CDR2 SYGVKD. The DNA of the CDR3 is TGTGCCATCAGTGATGGGGGGGCTAACAATCAGCCCCAGCATTTT. It translates to CAISDGGANNQPQHF.

This clonotype was observed at least ten times. The J gene is TRBJ2-7, the V gene TRBV27; D is possibly TRBD1 (8 bases). The CDR3 spans 15 residues. Trimming pared 4 bases from V and 7 bases from J, leaving 20 bases between. Looked up from germline, CDR1 is MNHEY and CDR2 is SMNVEV (reference sequence). In nucleotides, the CDR3 is TGTGCCAGCAGTTCCCTACAGGGGGGGCCTAGGGAGCAGTACTTC. It yields the protein CASSSLQGGPREQYF.

This clonotype was observed a handful of times. CDR3 region: CSVGGAHETQYF. CDR3 DNA: TGCAGCGTTGGAGGGGCTCACGAGACCCAGTACTTC. V usage is TRBV29-1 and J usage is TRBJ2-5; the D gene could be TRBD1 or TRBD2 (5 bases each). The V end was cut by 4 bases, the J end by 5 bases, with 11 bases between. Germline V CDR1 and CDR2: SQVTM, ANQGSEA. The CDR3 sequence is 12 residues long.

The rearrangement links TRBV20-1 to TRBJ2-7, with D possibly matching TRBD2 (6 bases). Per germline, CDR1 DFQATT and CDR2 SNEGSKA (reference sequence). The V and J ends lost 0 bases and 2 bases respectively, with 8 bases between them. The CDR3 extends over 13 amino acids. The CDR3 DNA is TGCAGTGCTAGAGAGGAGGGCACCTACGAGCAGTACTTC. Translating it yields CSAREEGTYEQYF.

The genes are TRBV7-2 and TRBJ2-5, with D unclear. Germline loops: CDR1 SGHTA, CDR2 FQGNSA. Trimming took 4 bases from V and 5 from J, leaving 14 bases between them. The length of the CDR3 is 14 residues. The CDR3 loop reads CASSSWTVGETQYF. The CDR3 DNA reads TGTGCCAGCAGCTCCTGGACGGTGGGGGAGACCCAGTACTTC.

CDR3 loop: CASSNSGGHTGELFF. CDR3 DNA: TGTGCCAGCAGCAATAGCGGAGGGCATACCGGGGAGCTGTTTTTT. The chain uses TRBV7-3 and TRBJ2-2; maybe TRBD2 (6 bases). The germline V and J ends were trimmed by 5 bases and 5 bases, with 15 bases remaining between them. Germline V gene lookup returns CDR1 SGHTA and CDR2 FQGTGA. The CDR3 consists of 15 residues. Full variable domain (rest looked up from reference TRBV7-3 and TRBJ2-2): GAGVSQTPSNKVTEKGKYVELRCDPISGHTALYWYRQSLGQGPEFLIYFQGTGAADDSGLPNDRFFAVRPEGSVSTLKIQRTERGDSAVYLCASSNSGGHTGELFFGEGSRLTVL.

This clonotype has only a few counts. This sequence joins TRBV19 and TRBJ2-2; D is perhaps TRBD2 (7 bases). Per germline, CDR1 LNHDA and CDR2 SQIVND (reference sequence). The V end was cut by 6 bases, the J end by 0 bases, with 11 bases between. The CDR3 runs 15 residues. DNA for the CDR3: TGTGCCAGTAGATTCGGGGGGCCGAACACCGGGGAGCTGTTTTTT. Amino acid sequence: CASRFGGPNTGELFF.